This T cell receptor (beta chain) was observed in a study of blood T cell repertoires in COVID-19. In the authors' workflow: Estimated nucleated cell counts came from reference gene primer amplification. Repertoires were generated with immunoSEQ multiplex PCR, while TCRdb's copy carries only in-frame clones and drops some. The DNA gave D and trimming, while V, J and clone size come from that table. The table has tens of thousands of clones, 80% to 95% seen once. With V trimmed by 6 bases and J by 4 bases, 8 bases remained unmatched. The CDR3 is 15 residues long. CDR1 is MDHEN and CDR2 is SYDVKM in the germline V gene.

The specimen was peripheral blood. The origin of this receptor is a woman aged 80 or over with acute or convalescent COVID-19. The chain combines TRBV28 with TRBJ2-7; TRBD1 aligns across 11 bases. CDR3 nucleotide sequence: TGTGCCAGCAGAACCGGGACAGGGGGAGGGTACGAGCAGTACTTC. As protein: CASRTGTGGGYEQYF.